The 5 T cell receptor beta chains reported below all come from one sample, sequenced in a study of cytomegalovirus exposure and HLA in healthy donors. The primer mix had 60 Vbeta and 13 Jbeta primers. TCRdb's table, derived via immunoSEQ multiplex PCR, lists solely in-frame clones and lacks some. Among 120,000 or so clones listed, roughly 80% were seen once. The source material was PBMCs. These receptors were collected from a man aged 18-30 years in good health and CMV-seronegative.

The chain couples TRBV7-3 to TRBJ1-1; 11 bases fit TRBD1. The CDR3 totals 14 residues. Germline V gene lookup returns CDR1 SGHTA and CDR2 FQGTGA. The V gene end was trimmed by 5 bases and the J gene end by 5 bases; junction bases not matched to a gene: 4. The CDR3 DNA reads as TGTGCCAGCAGCCCGGGGACAGGGGGTACTGAAGCTTTCTTT. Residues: CASSPGTGGTEAFF.

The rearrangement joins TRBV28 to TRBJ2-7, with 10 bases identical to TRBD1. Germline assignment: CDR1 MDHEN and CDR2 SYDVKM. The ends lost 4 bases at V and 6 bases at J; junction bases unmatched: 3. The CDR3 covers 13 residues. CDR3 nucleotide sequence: TGTGCCAGCAGTTGGGGACAGGGGATCGAGCAGTACTTC. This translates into CASSWGQGIEQYF.

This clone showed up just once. CDR3 sequence reads: CASSFERGYEQYF. The CDR3 coding sequence is TGCGCCAGCAGCTTTGAGCGGGGCTACGAGCAGTACTTC. The V gene is TRBV5-1, the J gene TRBJ2-7, with TRBD2 identical over 7 bases. Germline V gives CDR1 SGHRS, CDR2 YFSETQ. This CDR3 comprises 13 residues. The V and J ends lost 2 bases and 3 bases, in that order; junction bases with no gene match: 2.

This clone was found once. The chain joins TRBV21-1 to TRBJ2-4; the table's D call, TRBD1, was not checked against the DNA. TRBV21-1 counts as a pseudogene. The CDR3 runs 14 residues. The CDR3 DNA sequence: TGTGCCAGGAGACAGGGAATGGTCAAAAACATTCAGTACTTC. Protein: CARRQGMVKNIQYF.

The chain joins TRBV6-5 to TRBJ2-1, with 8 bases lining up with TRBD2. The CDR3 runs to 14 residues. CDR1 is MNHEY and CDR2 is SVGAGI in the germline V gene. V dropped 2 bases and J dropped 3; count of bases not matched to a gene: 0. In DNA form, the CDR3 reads TGTGCCAGCAGTTACACTAGCGGCTACAATGAGCAGTTCTTC. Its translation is CASSYTSGYNEQFF.